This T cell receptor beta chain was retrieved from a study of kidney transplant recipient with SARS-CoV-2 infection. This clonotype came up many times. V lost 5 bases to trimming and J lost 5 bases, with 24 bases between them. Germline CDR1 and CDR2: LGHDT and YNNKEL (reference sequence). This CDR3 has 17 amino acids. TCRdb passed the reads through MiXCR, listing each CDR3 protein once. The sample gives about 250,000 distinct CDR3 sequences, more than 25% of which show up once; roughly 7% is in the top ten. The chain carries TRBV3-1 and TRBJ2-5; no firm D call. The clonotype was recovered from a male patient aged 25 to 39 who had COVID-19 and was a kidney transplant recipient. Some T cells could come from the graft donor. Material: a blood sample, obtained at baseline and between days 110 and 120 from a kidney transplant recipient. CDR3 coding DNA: TGTGCCAGCAGCATAAAGAGTCCCATTTCTTTCTCTGAGACCCAGTACTTC. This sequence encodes CASSIKSPISFSETQYF.